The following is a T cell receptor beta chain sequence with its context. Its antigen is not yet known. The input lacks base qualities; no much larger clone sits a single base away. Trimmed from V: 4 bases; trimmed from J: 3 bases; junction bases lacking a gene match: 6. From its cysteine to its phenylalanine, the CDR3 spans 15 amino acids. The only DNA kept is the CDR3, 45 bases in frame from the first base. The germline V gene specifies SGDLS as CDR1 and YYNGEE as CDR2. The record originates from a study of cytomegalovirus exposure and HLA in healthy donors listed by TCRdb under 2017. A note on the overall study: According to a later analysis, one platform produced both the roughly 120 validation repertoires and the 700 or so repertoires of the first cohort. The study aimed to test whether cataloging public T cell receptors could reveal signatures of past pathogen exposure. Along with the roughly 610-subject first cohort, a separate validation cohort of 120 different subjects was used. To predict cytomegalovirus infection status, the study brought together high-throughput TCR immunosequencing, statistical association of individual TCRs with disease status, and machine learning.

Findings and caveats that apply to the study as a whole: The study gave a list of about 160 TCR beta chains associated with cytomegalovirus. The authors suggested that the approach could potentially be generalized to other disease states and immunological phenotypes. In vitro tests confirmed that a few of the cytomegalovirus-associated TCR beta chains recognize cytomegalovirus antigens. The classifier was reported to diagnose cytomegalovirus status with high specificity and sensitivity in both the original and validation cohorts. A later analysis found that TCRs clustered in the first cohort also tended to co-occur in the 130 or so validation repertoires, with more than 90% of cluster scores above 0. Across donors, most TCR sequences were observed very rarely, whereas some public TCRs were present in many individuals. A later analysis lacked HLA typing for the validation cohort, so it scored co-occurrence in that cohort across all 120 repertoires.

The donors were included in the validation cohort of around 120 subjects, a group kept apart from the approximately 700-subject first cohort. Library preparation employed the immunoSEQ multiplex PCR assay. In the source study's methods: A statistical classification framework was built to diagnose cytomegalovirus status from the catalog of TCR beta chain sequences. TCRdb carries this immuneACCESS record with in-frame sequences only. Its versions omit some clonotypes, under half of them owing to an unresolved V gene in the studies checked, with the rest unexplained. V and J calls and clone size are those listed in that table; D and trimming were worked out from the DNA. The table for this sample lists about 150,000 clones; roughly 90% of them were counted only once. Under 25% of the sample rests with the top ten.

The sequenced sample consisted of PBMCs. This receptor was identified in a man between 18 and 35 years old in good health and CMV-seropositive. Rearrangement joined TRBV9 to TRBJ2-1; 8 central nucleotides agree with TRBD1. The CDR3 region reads CASSSAGTGYNEQFF. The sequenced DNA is TGTGCCAGCAGCAGCGCCGGGACAGGCTACAATGAGCAGTTCTTC. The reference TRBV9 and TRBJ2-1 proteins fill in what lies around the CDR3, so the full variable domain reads DSGVTQTPKHLITATGQRVTLRCSPRSGDLSVYWYQQSLDQGLQFLIQYYNGEERAKGNILERFSAQQFPDLHSELNLSSLELGDSALYFCASSSAGTGYNEQFFGPGTRLTVL.